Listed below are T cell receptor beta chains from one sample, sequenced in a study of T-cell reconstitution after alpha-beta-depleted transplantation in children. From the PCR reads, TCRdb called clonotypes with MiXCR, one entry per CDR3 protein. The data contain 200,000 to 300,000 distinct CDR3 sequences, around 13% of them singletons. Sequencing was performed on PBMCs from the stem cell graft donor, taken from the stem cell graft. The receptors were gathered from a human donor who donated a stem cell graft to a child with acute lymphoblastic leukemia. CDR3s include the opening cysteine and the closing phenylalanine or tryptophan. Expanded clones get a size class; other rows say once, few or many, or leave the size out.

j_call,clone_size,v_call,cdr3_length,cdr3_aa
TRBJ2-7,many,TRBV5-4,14,CASRGQGSSYEQYF
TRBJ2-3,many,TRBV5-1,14,CASSLQGNADTQYF
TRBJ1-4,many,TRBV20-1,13,CSASAGAGEKLFF
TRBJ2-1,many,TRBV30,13,CAYDRGDDNEQFF
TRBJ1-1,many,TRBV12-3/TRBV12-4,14,CASSPPLRATEAFF
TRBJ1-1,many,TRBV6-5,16,CASSYSKSYMNTEAFF
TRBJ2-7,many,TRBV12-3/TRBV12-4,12,CASSDRAGEQYF
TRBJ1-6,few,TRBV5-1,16,CASSPWKGGGNSPLHF
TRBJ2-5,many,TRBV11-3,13,CASSTRVGETQYF
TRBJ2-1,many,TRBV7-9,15,CASSPEGLDFNEQFF
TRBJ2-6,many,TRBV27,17,CASSLRDRGRGANVLTF
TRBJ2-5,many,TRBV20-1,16,CSARPSTGQLRETQYF
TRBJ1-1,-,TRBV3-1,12,CASSHGAIEAFF
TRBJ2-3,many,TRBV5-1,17,CASSEGTSGMGTDTQYF
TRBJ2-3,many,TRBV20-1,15,CSASYPSRNTDTQYF
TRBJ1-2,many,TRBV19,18,CASSIEERGRSINYGYTF
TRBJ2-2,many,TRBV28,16,CASLLRRGANTGELFF
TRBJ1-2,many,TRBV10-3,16,CAISESGGQGNYGYTF
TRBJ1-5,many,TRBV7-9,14,CASTYGQSNQPQHF
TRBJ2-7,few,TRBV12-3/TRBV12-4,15,CASSLLAGGSYEQYF
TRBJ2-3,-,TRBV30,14,CAWTEGGNTDTQYF
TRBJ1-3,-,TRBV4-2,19,CASSQVVIQQGVTGNTIYF
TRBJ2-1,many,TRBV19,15,CASSIYGTNYNEQFF
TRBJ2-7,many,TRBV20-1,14,CSARVPGLAGEQYF
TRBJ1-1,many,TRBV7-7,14,CASSPVGPNTEAFF
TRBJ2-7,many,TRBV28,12,CASSLTSFERYF
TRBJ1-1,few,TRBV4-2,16,CASSQEEGAEDTEAFF
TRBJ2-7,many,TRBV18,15,CASSQRTGRDYEQYF
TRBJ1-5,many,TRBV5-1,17,CASSSGTGPDSNQPQHF
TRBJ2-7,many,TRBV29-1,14,CSVSSGTSGSGQYF
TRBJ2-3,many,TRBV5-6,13,CASSLLYTDTQYF
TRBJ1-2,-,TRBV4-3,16,CASSQVSGAQNYGYTF
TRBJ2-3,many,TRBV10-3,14,CAISAQSGTDTQYF
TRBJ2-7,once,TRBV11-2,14,CASRSFYYGYEQYF
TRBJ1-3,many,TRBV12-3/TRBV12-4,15,CASRQTGGSGNTIYF
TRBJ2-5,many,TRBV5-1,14,CASSLGTGDETQYF
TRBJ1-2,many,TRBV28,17,CASSPRPLGLANYGYTF
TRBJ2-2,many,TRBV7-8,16,CASSLWDRGLPGELFF
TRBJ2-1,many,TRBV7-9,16,CASSLGLAGSYNEQFF
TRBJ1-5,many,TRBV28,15,CASRTLLGGGQPQHF
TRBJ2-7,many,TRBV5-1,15,CASSRTGQVSYEQYF
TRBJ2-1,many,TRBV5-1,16,CASSFTTSGAYNEQFF
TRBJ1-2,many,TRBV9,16,CASSPRTGAQNYGYTF
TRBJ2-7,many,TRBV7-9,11,CASSDGIEQYF
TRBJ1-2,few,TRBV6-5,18,CASSYRGARSFLNYGYTF
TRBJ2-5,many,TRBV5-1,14,CASSTAGVQETQYF
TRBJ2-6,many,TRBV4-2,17,CASSQGQSSSGANVLTF
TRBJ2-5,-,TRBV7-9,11,CASSAAGTQYF
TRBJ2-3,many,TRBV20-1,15,CSALDRRGLTDTQYF
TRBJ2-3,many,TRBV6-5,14,CASSYTWTADTQYF
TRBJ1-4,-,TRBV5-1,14,CASSNPGWNEKLFF
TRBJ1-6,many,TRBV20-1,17,CSARDLDSSSYNSPLHF
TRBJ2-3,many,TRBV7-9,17,CASSLAGLAGIDYTQYF
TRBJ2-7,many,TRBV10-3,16,CAISEWGAGEVHEQYF
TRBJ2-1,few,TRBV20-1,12,CSGGRSDNEQFF
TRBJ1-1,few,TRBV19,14,CASSITGGNTEAFF
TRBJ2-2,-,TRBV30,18,CAWSYQLAGGHGTGELFF
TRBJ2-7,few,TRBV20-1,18,CSASPLGSGGSFDYEQYF